Listed below are T cell receptor beta chains from one sample, sequenced in a study of long-term antiretroviral therapy in people with HIV. Here immunoSEQ multiplex PCR was the method, and the copy in TCRdb shows in-frame clones only, minus some. The data show under 30,000 clones, roughly 82% seen once. The sample here was unsorted PBMCs, taken 1.1 years before starting antiretroviral therapy. The receptors shown here come from a woman aged 30 to 39 with HIV. The CDR3 runs from the conserved cysteine through the conserved F or W. Fields, in order: V gene, clone size, J gene, D gene, CDR3 protein, CDR3 DNA. A D gene is named only where the DNA matches it firmly. The size entry is marked missing in some rows and otherwise reads once, few, many or a size class.

TRBV7-6	-	TRBJ1-1	-	CASSLQTRGTGLAEAFF	TGTGCCAGCAGCTTACAAACAAGAGGCACAGGGTTGGCTGAAGCTTTCTTT
TRBV7-8	-	TRBJ2-6	-	CASSLGSGANVLTF	TGTGCCAGCAGCTTAGGCTCTGGGGCCAACGTCCTGACTTTC
TRBV13	-	TRBJ2-2	-	CASSFQDTGELFF	TGTGCCAGCAGCTTTCAAGACACCGGGGAGCTGTTTTTT
TRBV9	few	TRBJ1-6	-	CASSARGLDINSPLHF	TGTGCCAGCAGCGCCCGGGGGCTAGATATTAATTCACCCCTCCACTTT
TRBV10-1	-	TRBJ2-1	TRBD2	CASSESGSGIYNEQFF	TGCGCCAGCAGTGAGTCGGGTAGCGGGATATACAATGAGCAGTTCTTC
TRBV11-2	few	TRBJ1-2	TRBD1	CASSSTGTALPLNYGYTF	TGTGCCAGCAGCTCGACCGGGACAGCCCTACCTTTGAACTATGGCTACACCTTC
TRBV7-2	few	TRBJ1-1	-	CASKPPRENTEAFF	TGTGCCAGCAAACCGCCAAGGGAGAACACTGAAGCTTTCTTT
TRBV10-3	-	TRBJ2-5	TRBD2	CAISESVLAGGQETQYF	TGTGCCATCAGTGAGTCTGTCCTAGCGGGGGGCCAAGAGACCCAGTACTTC
TRBV5-4	-	TRBJ2-3	TRBD2	CASSLAMLTGTTLEDTQYF	TGTGCCAGCAGCTTGGCTATGCTCACCGGGACTACACTCGAGGATACGCAGTATTTT
TRBV18	few	TRBJ1-3	-	CASSPIPWTAGNTIYF	TGTGCCAGCTCACCGATACCTTGGACAGCTGGAAACACCATATATTTT
TRBV5-8	-	TRBJ1-6	-	CASSLWADYNSPLHF	TGTGCCAGCAGCTTGTGGGCGGATTATAATTCACCCCTCCACTTT
TRBV27	-	TRBJ1-1	-	CASRGGKNTEAFF	TGTGCCAGCAGGGGAGGGAAGAACACTGAAGCTTTCTTT
TRBV9	-	TRBJ1-4	TRBD1	CASSMTGGGGKLFF	TGTGCCAGCAGCATGACAGGGGGCGGCGGAAAACTGTTTTTT
TRBV6-1	-	TRBJ2-5	-	CASSEGGVGAETQYF	TGTGCCAGCAGTGAAGGAGGGGTGGGAGCGGAGACCCAGTACTTC
TRBV28	-	TRBJ1-5	TRBD1	CASSKQGKGSNQPQHF	TGTGCCAGCAGTAAACAGGGGAAGGGGAGCAATCAGCCCCAGCATTTT
TRBV7-2	-	TRBJ2-5	-	CASSFFSTPGETQYF	TGTGCCAGCAGCTTTTTCTCGACCCCCGGAGAGACCCAGTACTTC
TRBV7-2	-	TRBJ1-3	-	CASSETESSGNTIYF	TGTGCCAGCAGCGAGACGGAGAGCTCTGGAAACACCATATATTTT
TRBV2	-	TRBJ1-2	-	CASRTGLLGYTF	TGTGCCAGCAGAACAGGTCTTCTTGGCTACACCTTC
TRBV5-1	-	TRBJ2-7	-	CASSLMSGQEYEQYF	TGCGCCAGCAGCTTGATGTCTGGACAAGAGTACGAGCAGTACTTC
TRBV5-6	once	TRBJ2-2	-	CASSLEGRGELFF	TGTGCCAGCAGCTTGGAGGGGCGAGGGGAGCTGTTTTTT
TRBV6-1	-	TRBJ1-2	TRBD1	CASSEGQGVGYGYTF	TGTGCCAGCAGTGAGGGCCAGGGGGTGGGCTATGGCTACACCTTC
TRBV29-1	-	TRBJ2-1	TRBD2	CSVKSGGESNEQFF	TGCAGCGTTAAAAGCGGGGGGGAGTCCAATGAGCAGTTCTTC
TRBV4-1	-	TRBJ1-1	-	CASSQDGGVGTEAFF	TGCGCCAGCAGCCAAGATGGGGGGGTAGGAACTGAAGCTTTCTTT
TRBV6-1	-	TRBJ2-2	TRBD1	CASSGGQYTGELFF	TGTGCCAGCAGTGGGGGACAGTACACCGGGGAGCTGTTTTTT
TRBV28	few	TRBJ1-1	-	CASPQQVYMNTEAFF	TGTGCCTCCCCCCAGCAGGTCTACATGAACACTGAAGCTTTCTTT
TRBV15	-	TRBJ1-1	-	CATSRASNTEAFF	TGTGCCACCTCCAGGGCTTCGAACACTGAAGCTTTCTTT
TRBV9	few	TRBJ1-3	-	CASSVAGSGNTIYF	TGTGCCAGCAGCGTTGCAGGGTCTGGAAACACCATATATTTT
TRBV28	-	TRBJ1-6	-	CASSSPPVGRLYNSPLHF	TGTGCCAGCAGTTCCCCCCCCGTGGGGCGCCTCTATAATTCACCCCTCCACTTT
TRBV30	-	TRBJ1-2	-	CAWSDRVRGLVAYTF	TGTGCCTGGAGTGACAGGGTGAGGGGCCTGGTAGCCTACACCTTC
TRBV5-1	-	TRBJ2-5	TRBD1	CASSTNRGFIQETQYF	TGCGCCAGCAGCACGAACAGGGGGTTTATCCAAGAGACCCAGTACTTC
TRBV7-6	few	TRBJ1-2	TRBD1	CASSLQGADYGYTF	TGTGCCAGCAGCCTACAGGGGGCGGACTATGGCTACACCTTC
TRBV12-5	-	TRBJ1-1	-	CASGNQGVREAFF	TGTGCTAGTGGCAATCAAGGGGTCCGTGAAGCTTTCTTT
TRBV11-3	-	TRBJ2-7	-	CASSQTSLSYEQYF	TGTGCCAGCAGCCAGACATCGCTCTCCTACGAGCAGTACTTC
TRBV11-2	-	TRBJ1-4	TRBD1	CASSTDRSGKLFF	TGTGCCAGCAGCACGGACAGGAGTGGAAAACTGTTTTTT
TRBV30	-	TRBJ1-1	-	CAWSMGPTEAFF	TGTGCCTGGAGTATGGGACCGACTGAAGCTTTCTTT
TRBV2	-	TRBJ2-5	-	CASSGLDRETQYF	TGTGCCAGCTCTGGGCTAGATAGGGAGACCCAGTACTTC
TRBV5-4	-	TRBJ1-3	-	CASSLYSTGNTIYF	TGTGCCAGCAGCTTGTACTCGACTGGAAACACCATATATTTT
TRBV18	-	TRBJ2-3	-	CASTSGLVQYF	TGTGCCAGCACATCGGGACTTGTGCAGTATTTT
TRBV15	few	TRBJ1-5	-	CATSRDLGGPQHF	TGTGCCACCAGCAGAGATCTGGGGGGGCCCCAGCATTTT
TRBV6-5	-	TRBJ1-2	-	CATSTGTLYGYTF	TGTGCCACCTCTACAGGAACCCTCTATGGCTACACCTTC
TRBV6-5	-	TRBJ1-2	-	CASRSPFGQNYGYTF	TGTGCCAGCAGGTCCCCGTTCGGGCAGAACTATGGCTACACCTTC
TRBV6-5	-	TRBJ1-2	-	CASSYSTQGGYTF	TGTGCCAGCAGTTACTCGACCCAAGGAGGCTACACCTTC
TRBV6-1	-	TRBJ1-6	-	CASSEKRESPLHF	TGTGCCAGCAGTGAAAAACGGGAATCACCCCTCCACTTT
TRBV27	-	TRBJ2-5	-	CASSPGPNTETQYF	TGTGCCAGCAGTCCGGGACCAAATACGGAGACCCAGTACTTC
TRBV9	-	TRBJ1-4	-	CASSVGQSSNEKLFF	TGTGCCAGCAGCGTAGGACAGTCCTCTAATGAAAAACTGTTTTTT
TRBV30	few	TRBJ1-5	-	CAWSMDGNQPQHF	TGTGCCTGGAGCATGGATGGAAATCAGCCCCAGCATTTT
TRBV5-1	-	TRBJ1-2	-	CASSFFRAEPYGYTF	TGCGCCAGCAGCTTTTTCAGGGCAGAACCATATGGCTACACCTTC
TRBV19	-	TRBJ2-1	-	CASSIRGWTDYNEQFF	TGTGCCAGTAGTATTAGAGGGTGGACCGATTACAATGAGCAGTTCTTC
TRBV6-1	-	TRBJ1-6	-	CASRPFRDHNSPLHF	TGTGCCAGCAGGCCTTTCAGGGACCATAATTCACCCCTCCACTTT
TRBV4-2	-	TRBJ2-3	TRBD2	CASSSVAGGPTDTQYF	TGTGCCAGCAGCTCTGTAGCGGGGGGACCCACAGATACGCAGTATTTT
TRBV6-4	few	TRBJ1-5	TRBD1	CASRPGQGNQPQHF	TGTGCCAGCAGGCCTGGACAGGGCAATCAGCCCCAGCATTTT
TRBV14	-	TRBJ1-2	TRBD1	CASSQDPSGGNGYTF	TGTGCCAGCAGCCAAGATCCCTCAGGGGGCAATGGCTACACCTTC
TRBV5-8	-	TRBJ1-4	-	CASSLVAAGWGTELFF	TGTGCCAGCAGCTTGGTAGCGGCAGGGTGGGGAACGGAACTGTTTTTT
TRBV30	-	TRBJ2-3	-	CAWKVAGIGADTQYF	TGTGCCTGGAAGGTCGCGGGGATCGGGGCAGATACGCAGTATTTT
TRBV5-6	-	TRBJ2-3	TRBD2	CASSLAGGSGTQYF	TGTGCCAGCAGCTTGGCGGGGGGAAGTGGTACGCAGTATTTT
TRBV4-1	-	TRBJ2-5	-	CASSQERSQETQYF	TGCGCCAGCAGCCAAGAACGGTCCCAAGAGACCCAGTACTTC
TRBV9	-	TRBJ1-2	TRBD1	CASRETRQGGYTF	TGTGCCAGCAGAGAAACACGACAGGGGGGCTACACCTTC
TRBV7-9	once	TRBJ2-2	-	CASSLVGNTGELFF	TGTGCCAGCAGCTTAGTTGGGAACACCGGGGAGCTGTTTTTT
TRBV9	-	TRBJ1-5	-	CASSPDPSQPQHF	TGTGCCAGCAGCCCCGATCCCTCTCAGCCCCAGCATTTT
TRBV9	-	TRBJ1-5	-	CASSVGYGLRQPQHF	TGTGCCAGCAGCGTAGGCTACGGATTGCGGCAGCCCCAGCATTTT